The rows below give T cell receptor beta chains drawn from one sample of a study of T cell responses to AZD1222 COVID-19 vaccine. Sequenced by immunoSEQ multiplex PCR; TCRdb stores in-frame clones only, minus some. The data contain under 150,000 clones, just over 90% of them singletons. This specimen consisted of peripheral blood, obtained on day 0 of AZD1222 vaccination. The receptors were sampled from an adult in good health. CDR3s leave out the opening cysteine and the closing phenylalanine or tryptophan.

TRBV11-3,TRBJ2-7,ASSSRTTYPYEQY
TRBV27,TRBJ2-7,ASSPRLAGGYEQY
TRBV6-5,TRBJ2-1,ASSYSGDLF
TRBV30,TRBJ1-6,AWSTLRDRNFYNSPLH
TRBV15,TRBJ2-1,ATSGINSVTSGSPSNEQF
TRBV18,TRBJ1-1,ASFLRGGNSEAF
TRBV3-1/TRBV3-2,TRBJ2-1,ASSQDLGTRNTEQF
TRBV3-1/TRBV3-2,TRBJ1-5,ASSQRQGDQPQH
TRBV30,TRBJ2-7,AWSQGGSGGNEQY
TRBV7-9,TRBJ2-2,ASTSGIGTGELF
TRBV7-3,TRBJ2-3,ASSLTATETDTQY
TRBV6-1,TRBJ1-5,ASSDGGQPQH
TRBV27,TRBJ2-3,ATRGLGRGSTDTQY
TRBV3-1/TRBV3-2,TRBJ1-2,ASSPLGTGVSGYT
TRBV10-3,TRBJ1-2,AISEWSPALGNGYT
TRBV7-9,TRBJ2-1,ASSEITGVEIHNEQF
TRBV4-1,TRBJ2-1,ASSQGGGQVWKEQF
TRBV4-2,TRBJ2-3,ASSRQTSGSTDTQY
TRBV5-1,TRBJ2-5,ASSLEQVLQETQY
TRBV7-2,TRBJ2-3,ASSLGLASKADTQY
TRBV30,TRBJ2-1,AWSVQGAYNEQF
TRBV7-9,TRBJ2-1,ASSSETSGHNEQF
TRBV5-1,TRBJ2-2,ASSLAVDTGELF
TRBV19,TRBJ1-5,ASSIDKEIVRRQPQH
TRBV6-6,TRBJ2-7,ASNPAEGSYEQY
TRBV6-5,TRBJ1-2,ASSVFPSNYGYT
TRBV5-4,TRBJ2-1,ASSPPGTLYNEQF
TRBV14,TRBJ2-1,ASSLDGLAGDNEQF
TRBV5-4,TRBJ1-2,ASSSGLFYGYT
TRBV10-3,TRBJ1-1,AIKGLGNTEAF
TRBV2,TRBJ2-1,ASRRQGSYNEQF
TRBV25-1,TRBJ1-3,ASSEGGRISGNTIY
TRBV11-2,TRBJ1-1,ASSLDRGTEAF
TRBV29-1,TRBJ1-3,SVDEGQPSGNTIY
TRBV3-1/TRBV3-2,TRBJ1-2,ASSRGQGDYGYT
TRBV5-6,TRBJ1-1,ASSLETQETNTEAF
TRBV19,TRBJ2-3,ASNGDTQY
TRBV6-4,TRBJ2-2,ASSSTLYDSYTGELF
TRBV6-5,TRBJ2-5,ASRITIWTQETQY
TRBV9,TRBJ2-1,ASSSRTERYNEQF
TRBV19,TRBJ1-5,ATFGHLSNQPQH
TRBV20-1,TRBJ1-1,SASWNTEAF
TRBV18,TRBJ1-1,ASSPLPNTEAF
TRBV19,TRBJ1-1,ASRQGQTDQAF
TRBV13,TRBJ1-1,ASSPRRGAMNTEAF
TRBV11-3,TRBJ1-3,ASSSRDRDLSGNTIY
TRBV5-5,TRBJ1-1,ASSFSGVTEAF
TRBV5-8,TRBJ1-2,ASSLAKGGYT
TRBV5-4,TRBJ2-1,ASSSRASGGARYNEQF
TRBV15,TRBJ1-1,ATSRESRQTNTEAF